The clone carrying this TCR beta chain was detected once. Germline V gene lookup returns CDR1 MNHNS and CDR2 SASEGT. V was trimmed by 1 base and J by 6 bases, leaving 9 bases between them. This CDR3 comprises 14 residues. This sample is part of a study of T cell responses to AZD1222 COVID-19 vaccine. The data were produced by immunoSEQ multiplex PCR, yet TCRdb's version contains in-frame clones alone and is incomplete. Counted here are about 94,000 clones, 85% occurring once; the ten biggest clones make up roughly 5%. The origin of this receptor is an adult who received the AZD1222 COVID-19 vaccine. Here the sequenced sample was peripheral blood, taken 28 days after the second AZD1222 dose. The chain has TRBV6-1 and TRBJ1-4; no clear D gene. CDR3 sequence: CASSEGGSYEKLFF. The CDR3 DNA is TGTGCCAGCAGTGAAGGTGGCAGCTATGAAAAACTGTTTTTT.